This T cell receptor beta chain appears in the sequencing data of a study of a mutant IDH1 vaccine in newly diagnosed glioma. Across the whole study: Treated patients had a mean age of 40.4 years and a sex split that was roughly 60% male and roughly 40% female. Study observations and caveats: Changes in the top peripheral T cell clonotypes seemingly had no bearing on pseudoprogression.

A note on this clone: Its antigen is currently unknown.

With 5 bases removed from V and 2 bases from J, the gap between germline ends came to 12 bases. The V gene's germline CDR1 is SEHNR and CDR2 FQNEAQ (reference sequence). This CDR3 has 14 residues. As to time point: week 5, during vaccination. The content of each vaccine dose was 300 ug of mutant IDH1 20-mer peptide, and topical imiquimod accompanied it. Sequencing was performed with immunoSEQ multiplex PCR; in TCRdb, only in-frame clones are kept and a portion is missing. The sample lists about 38,000 clones, 81% seen once, with about 12% in the top ten. Sequencing used PBMCs, obtained from a glioma patient whose treatment included an IDH1 peptide vaccine. The J gene is TRBJ2-5, the V gene TRBV7-9, with a weak D call TRBD1 (6 bases). The receptor was derived from a man in his fifties or sixties with glioma. CDR3: CASSPEQGQETQYF. CDR3 DNA: TGTGCCAGCAGCCCGGAACAGGGACAAGAGACCCAGTACTTC.